This T cell receptor beta chain was sequenced during a study of shared clonotypes between healthy human individuals. Sequencing was performed with immunoSEQ multiplex PCR; in TCRdb, only in-frame clones are kept and a portion is missing. The table shows 2 million to 2.5 million clones, with 85% to 95% occurring only once. The CDR3 spans 15 residues. Trimming left V 4 bases short and J 0 bases short, with 12 bases between. Germline V gene data show CDR1 as SGHRS and CDR2 as YFSETQ. The sequenced sample was naive CD4+ T cells from PBMCs. Sample subset: CD45RA+ positively selected. This receptor was obtained from a man younger than 30 in good health. Some clones in this sample may be carry-over from other donors' samples. The chain uses TRBV5-1 and TRBJ2-3; D call uncertain. For the CDR3, the DNA is TGCGCCAGCAGCCCAGGAGTTTCTAGCACAGATACGCAGTATTTT. It translates to CASSPGVSSTDTQYF.